Shown below are 22 T cell receptor beta chains from a single sample sequenced in a study of blood T cell repertoires in COVID-19. Measured with immunoSEQ multiplex PCR; TCRdb has only the in-frame clones, and not every one. Of some 130,000 clones in the sample, approximately 90% were seen once. Sequencing was carried out using peripheral blood. The receptors originated from a man aged 45 to 65 with acute or convalescent COVID-19.

The chain carries TRBV20-1 and TRBJ1-1; D not resolved. Germline values: CDR1 DFQATT, CDR2 SNEGSKA (reference sequence). Trimming removed 3 bases at V and 7 bases at J, with 6 bases between. CDR3 length equals 10 residues. In DNA form, the CDR3 reads TGCAGTGCTAGGAGAGATGAAGCTTTCTTT. Translated, it gives CSARRDEAFF.

The chain uses TRBV6-4 and TRBJ1-1; D is uncertain. The V gene's germline CDR1 is MRHNA and CDR2 SNTAGT. The CDR3 extends over 13 amino acids. Between the trimmed V and J ends, which lost 4 bases and 4 bases, there was a span of 10 bases. In DNA form, the CDR3 reads TGTGCCAGCAGTGTTGCGGGCTTCACTGAAGCTTTCTTT. It translates to CASSVAGFTEAFF.

This clone turned up a few times. CDR3 amino acids: CASSLSGARQPQHF. In nucleotides, the CDR3 is TGTGCCAGCAGCTTATCAGGGGCACGGCAGCCCCAGCATTTT. The J gene is TRBJ1-5, the V gene TRBV7-2; D is possibly TRBD1 (6 bases). V was pared by 2 bases and J by 7 bases, with 12 bases between. Per the germline V gene, CDR1 is SGHTA and CDR2 is FQGNSA. The CDR3 loop spans 14 amino acids.

The rearrangement uses TRBV5-1 and TRBJ2-7; 10 nucleotides agree with TRBD2. This CDR3 is 16 amino acids long. CDR1 and CDR2 from the germline V gene are SGHRS and YFSETQ. Germline trimming cut 2 bases from V and 2 bases from J; bases unmatched to any gene: 7. CDR3 amino acids: CASSLTLAGGAYEQYF. DNA of the CDR3: TGCGCCAGCAGCTTAACTTTAGCGGGAGGAGCCTACGAGCAGTACTTC.

The chain has TRBV19 and TRBJ2-7; 7 nucleotides line up with TRBD2. Germline V gene data show CDR1 as LNHDA and CDR2 as SQIVND (reference sequence). J was trimmed by 6 bases and V by 9 bases; bases with no gene match: 8. CDR3 size: 12 residues. In DNA form, the CDR3 reads TGTGCCAGCAGGGACTACCCTGGCGAGCAGTACTTC. This translates into CASRDYPGEQYF.

This rearrangement joins TRBV3-1 (or the pseudogene TRBV3-2) to TRBJ1-6; the D gene is possibly TRBD1 (5 bases). The CDR3 length is 14 residues. Deletions cut 4 bases from V and 7 bases from J, with 11 bases between. Germline V gene data show CDR1 as LGHDT and CDR2 as YNNKEL (reference sequence). This CDR3 reads CASSPSDRNSPLHF. The CDR3 bases are TGTGCCAGCAGCCCTTCCGACAGAAATTCACCCCTCCACTTT.

The chain links TRBV4-1 to TRBJ2-2; 13 bases line up with TRBD2. CDR1 is MGHRA, CDR2 YSYEKL, per germline. Trimming took 9 bases from V and 3 from J; bases not matched to a gene: 13. The CDR3 runs to 18 residues. As DNA, the CDR3 is TGCGCCAGTTCCAGAAGACTAGCGGGGGGAATATACACCGGGGAGCTGTTTTTT. The encoded protein is CASSRRLAGGIYTGELFF.

The chain joins TRBV6-6 to TRBJ1-1, with 10 nucleotides matching TRBD1. V trimming: 5 bases; J trimming: 5 bases; junction bases outside the gene matches: 8. The V gene's germline CDR1 is MNHNY and CDR2 SVGAGI (reference sequence). The CDR3 is made up of 15 amino acids. The CDR3, as DNA: TGTGCCAGCAGTCCTCGGGACAGGGGTTCAACTGAAGCTTTCTTT. Translated, it gives CASSPRDRGSTEAFF.

The chain is built from TRBV5-1 and TRBJ2-5, with 9 bases that match TRBD2. This CDR3 contains 15 residues. In germline, CDR1 is SGHRS, CDR2 YFSETQ. The J segment lost 5 bases and the V segment lost 2 bases, leaving 7 bases of the junction unmatched. This CDR3 is CASSFRSGRGETQYF. DNA for the CDR3: TGCGCCAGCAGCTTTCGTAGCGGGAGAGGGGAGACCCAGTACTTC.

The V and J genes are TRBV6-6 and TRBJ2-7, with TRBD1 matching over 7 bases. V dropped 7 bases and J dropped 2; count of bases not matched to a gene: 11. The length of the CDR3 is 15 residues. Per germline, CDR1 MNHNY and CDR2 SVGAGI (reference sequence). CDR3 in DNA: TGTGCCAGCACTGCCCGGACAGGCGGGCCCTACGAGCAGTACTTC. Protein: CASTARTGGPYEQYF.

The rearrangement links TRBV5-5 to TRBJ1-3; no reliable D call. This CDR3 contains 14 residues. From germline, CDR1 is SGHKS and CDR2 YYEKEE (reference sequence). Trimming cost V 7 bases and J 2 bases, with 13 bases left between them. The CDR3 loop is CASERFDPGNTIYF. The CDR3 DNA reads TGTGCCAGCGAGCGGTTCGACCCTGGAAACACCATATATTTT.

The chain combines TRBV3-1 (or the pseudogene TRBV3-2) with TRBJ1-1, with TRBD1 as a possible D gene (6 bases). V was shortened by 4 bases and J by 4 bases, with 19 bases between the two germline ends. CDR3 length equals 16 residues. Germline CDR1 and CDR2: LGHDT and YNNKEL (reference sequence). CDR3 bases: TGTGCCAGCAGCCCCAGGGGCCTAGGGGGAAGCACTGAAGCTTTCTTT. Encoded protein: CASSPRGLGGSTEAFF.

The CDR3 region has the DNA TGTGCCAGCTCCGGACAGGGTAGCACTGAAGCTTTCTTT. It specifies CASSGQGSTEAFF. V and J are TRBV18 and TRBJ1-1, with 8 bases fitting TRBD1. There are 13 residues in the CDR3. CDR1 and CDR2 (germline): KGHSH, LQKENI. Trimming took 6 bases from V and 4 from J; bases not matched to a gene: 4.

This clone was detected only once. The V and J genes are TRBV5-1 and TRBJ2-7; TRBD1 matches at 7 bases. With V trimmed by 1 base and J by 3 bases, 7 bases remained unmatched. This CDR3 is built from 15 residues. Germline CDR1 SGHRS, CDR2 YFSETQ. The CDR3 region has the DNA TGCGCCAGCAGCTTGACCGGGACAGCGAACTACGAGCAGTACTTC. This encodes CASSLTGTANYEQYF. The variable domain in full, with the rest retrieved from reference TRBV5-1 and TRBJ2-7, is KAGVTQTPRYLIKTRGQQVTLSCSPISGHRSVSWYQQTPGQGLQFLFEYFSETQRNKGNFPGRFSGRQFSNSRSEMNVSTLELGDSALYLCASSLTGTANYEQYFGPGTRLTVT.

The count of this clone is one. This chain's CDR3 is CASSLQAGIGETQYF. Here the CDR3 DNA reads TGTGCCAGCAGCCTACAAGCGGGTATTGGAGAGACCCAGTACTTC. This sequence joins TRBV7-2 and TRBJ2-5; D is perhaps TRBD2 (6 bases). Per the germline V gene, CDR1 is SGHTA and CDR2 is FQGNSA. V was shortened by 5 bases and J by 4 bases, with 17 bases between the two germline ends. The CDR3 extends over 15 amino acids.

The rearrangement joins TRBV3-1 (or the pseudogene TRBV3-2) to TRBJ2-7; unclear D gene. With 3 bases removed from V and 0 bases from J, the gap between germline ends came to 9 bases. Germline V gene data show CDR1 as LGHDT and CDR2 as YNNKEL (reference sequence). This CDR3 is 14 amino acids long. CDR3 sequence reads: CASSQQPGSYEQYF. CDR3 in DNA: TGTGCCAGCAGCCAGCAACCCGGCTCCTACGAGCAGTACTTC.

The chain recombines TRBV9 with TRBJ2-3, with D possibly matching TRBD2 (8 bases). There are 17 residues in the CDR3. V lost 1 base and J lost 1, with 16 bases in between. Germline V lookup: CDR1 SGDLS, CDR2 YYNGEE. In nucleotides, the CDR3 is TGTGCCAGCAGCGTATCAGGGGGGACTAGGGGCACAGATACGCAGTATTTT. It specifies CASSVSGGTRGTDTQYF. The full variable domain, in which reference TRBV9 and TRBJ2-3 provide the parts outside the CDR3, is DSGVTQTPKHLITATGQRVTLRCSPRSGDLSVYWYQQSLDQGLQFLIQYYNGEERAKGNILERFSAQQFPDLHSELNLSSLELGDSALYFCASSVSGGTRGTDTQYFGPGTRLTVL.

The chain has TRBV5-4 and TRBJ1-2; 7 nucleotides agree with TRBD1. Per the germline V gene, CDR1 is SGHNT and CDR2 is YYREEE (reference sequence). This CDR3 is built from 14 residues. Trimming removed 3 bases from V and 5 bases from J; junction bases left unmatched: 7. The DNA of the CDR3 is TGTGCCAGCAGCTCGACGACAGGGAAGTATGGCTACACCTTC. It codes for CASSSTTGKYGYTF.

The gene calls are TRBV5-6 and TRBJ2-1, with 7 bases identical to TRBD2. Per the germline V gene, CDR1 is SGHDT and CDR2 is YYEEEE. Trimming removed 4 bases from V and 7 bases from J; junction bases left unmatched: 8. CDR3 length equals 14 residues. The CDR3 region is CASSRRTSLNEQFF. CDR3 DNA sequence: TGTGCCAGCAGCCGACGGACTAGTCTAAATGAGCAGTTCTTC.

The chain joins TRBV12-3 or TRBV12-4 to TRBJ1-5; D gene unclear. This CDR3 is built from 13 residues. The germline V and J ends were trimmed by 3 bases and 6 bases, with 9 bases remaining between them. The CDR3 DNA follows: TGTGCCAGCAGTTTCGGCCGGGGTCAGCCCCAGCATTTT. This translates into CASSFGRGQPQHF.

This clone was recorded only once. In DNA, the CDR3 is TGTGCCAGTAGTTCCTGGAGGGGCGCGGGAGGCTACACCTTC. This sequence encodes CASSSWRGAGGYTF. This chain joins TRBV19 and TRBJ1-2; possibly TRBD1 for D (5 bases). V was trimmed by 5 bases and J by 8 bases, leaving 18 bases between them. This CDR3 is built from 14 residues. CDR1 is LNHDA and CDR2 is SQIVND in the germline V gene (reference sequence).

The chain is built from TRBV24-1 and TRBJ1-1; D is uncertain. Trimming removed 4 bases from V and 7 bases from J, with 27 bases in between. The CDR3 is 18 residues long. CDR1 KGHDR and CDR2 SFDVKD come from the germline V gene. The CDR3 sequence: CATSDQFYLRSGAIEAFF. The CDR3 bases are TGTGCCACCAGTGACCAGTTTTACCTAAGGAGTGGAGCGATTGAAGCTTTCTTT.